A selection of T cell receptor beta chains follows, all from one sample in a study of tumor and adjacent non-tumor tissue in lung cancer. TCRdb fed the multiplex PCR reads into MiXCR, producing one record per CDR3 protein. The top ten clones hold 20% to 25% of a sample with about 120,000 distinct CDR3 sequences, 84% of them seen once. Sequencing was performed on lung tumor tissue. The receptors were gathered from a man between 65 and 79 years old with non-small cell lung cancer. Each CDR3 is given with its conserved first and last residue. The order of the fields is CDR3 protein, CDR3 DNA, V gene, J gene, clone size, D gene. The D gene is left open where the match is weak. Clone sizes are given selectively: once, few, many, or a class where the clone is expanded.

CAISDSSGSLPNIRFF,TGTGCCATCAGTGACTCATCCGGGTCCCTACCTAACATACGGTTCTTC,TRBV10-3,TRBJ2-1,many,.
CASAWGEHNHGYTF,TGTGCCAGCGCCTGGGGGGAGCATAACCATGGCTACACCTTC,TRBV28,TRBJ1-2,.,.
CANTRGGAGPWGSTEAFF,TGTGCCAACACTCGAGGGGGCGCAGGTCCTTGGGGGAGCACTGAAGCTTTCTTT,TRBV11-2,TRBJ1-1,.,TRBD1
CASSNKGANNQPQHF,TGTGCCAGCAGCAACAAGGGAGCGAACAATCAGCCCCAGCATTTT,TRBV6-5,TRBJ1-5,.,.
CASSLYMWTGDTTTTDTQYF,TGTGCCAGCAGCTTGTATATGTGGACAGGGGACACTACTACCACAGATACGCAATATTTT,TRBV5-4,TRBJ2-3,.,TRBD1
CSARSGHSYEQYF,TGCAGTGCTAGGTCAGGGCACTCTTACGAGCAGTATTTC,TRBV20-1,TRBJ2-7,.,.
CGSCYVGYSYEQYF,TGTGGCAGCTGTTACGTTGGCTACAGCTACGAGCAGTACTTC,TRBV6-5,TRBJ2-7,.,.
CASSSTRGSRSGNTIYF,TGTGCCAGCAGTTCCACGAGGGGGTCGAGATCTGGAAACACCATATATTTT,TRBV28,TRBJ1-3,.,.
CASDSGWGRETQYF,TGTGCCAGCGATTCCGGTTGGGGGCGGGAGACGCAGTACTTC,TRBV11-3,TRBJ2-5,once,.
CAINERQGADVQYF,TGCGCCATTAACGAAAGGCAGGGGGCGGACGTGCAGTACTTC,TRBV10-3,TRBJ2-7,.,TRBD1
CASSAGLEGGNSYNEQFF,TGCGCCAGCAGTGCGGGACTAGAGGGGGGAAACTCCTACAACGAGCAGTTCTTC,TRBV10-1,TRBJ2-1,.,TRBD2
CASSHAGQPQHF,TGTGCCAGCAGTCACGCTGGTCAGCCCCAACATTTT,TRBV12-3/TRBV12-4,TRBJ1-5,.,.
CASSGLAGAVEYQYF,TGTGCCAGCAGCGGGCTAGCGGGAGCGGTGGAGTACCAGTACTTC,TRBV12-3/TRBV12-4,TRBJ2-5,.,TRBD2
CAIAPAESGTNEQLF,TGTGCCATCGCTCCTGCGGAGAGTGGGACTAATGAGCAGCTCTTC,TRBV10-3,TRBJ2-1,.,TRBD2
CASSYSFLEKTQYF,TGTGCCAGCAGTTACTCTTTTCTCGAGAAGACCCAGTACTTC,TRBV6-5,TRBJ2-5,.,.
CARSRRVGGVETQYF,TGTGCCAGGAGCCGGAGGGTGGGAGGGGTAGAGACTCAATACTTC,TRBV28,TRBJ2-5,.,TRBD2
CAITRNAGYNNEQFF,TGTGCCATCACGCGTAACGCGGGCTACAACAATGAGCAGTTCTTC,TRBV6-1,TRBJ2-1,.,.
CAGSLGLVGEINEQFF,TGTGCCGGCAGCTTGGGACTAGTGGGGGAGATCAATGAGCAGTTCTTC,TRBV5-4,TRBJ2-1,.,TRBD2
CASTRAGGSIEAFF,TGTGCCAGCACTAGGGCGGGGGGGAGCATTGAAGCTTTCTTC,TRBV11-2,TRBJ1-1,.,.
CASSFLLWGSVDVQYF,TGTGCCAGCAGCTTCTTATTATGGGGAAGCGTAGATGTGCAGTATTTT,TRBV7-8,TRBJ2-3,.,.
CARTRDSTSGSYELYF,TGTGCCAGGACCAGGGACAGTACTAGTGGGAGTTACGAGCTGTACTTC,TRBV12-3/TRBV12-4,TRBJ2-7,.,TRBD1
CANSFTPGARGTEAFF,TGTGCCAACAGTTTCACTCCCGGGGCAAGAGGGACCGAAGCTTTCTTT,TRBV6-2/TRBV6-3,TRBJ1-1,once,.
CASEQTVSTGELFF,TGTGCCAGCGAACAGACAGTAAGCACCGGGGAGCTGTTTTTT,TRBV11-2,TRBJ2-2,many,.
CASSFSADLAKNIQYF,TGTGCCAGCAGCTTCTCAGCAGATCTAGCCAAAAACATTCAGTACTTC,TRBV5-4,TRBJ2-4,many,.
CARSSQGFSDTQYF,TGTGCCAGAAGCTCACAGGGGTTCTCGGATACGCAATATTTT,TRBV11-2,TRBJ2-3,.,TRBD1
CASSEVIGIYGYKF,TGTGCCAGCAGTGAAGTAATAGGGATCTATGGCTACAAATTC,TRBV6-1,TRBJ1-2,.,.
CRLLPYLTGGDTDTQYF,TGCAGGTTACTCCCTTATCTGACAGGGGGGGACACAGATACGCAGTATTTT,TRBV29-1,TRBJ2-3,.,TRBD1
CASRELGRESDNEQFF,TGCGCCAGCAGGGAATTGGGGCGGGAGAGTGACAATGAGCAGTTCTTC,TRBV5-1,TRBJ2-1,many,TRBD2
CASSLRRVVYNEKFF,TGTGCCAGCAGCTTAAGGAGGGTGGTCTACAATGAGAAGTTCTTC,TRBV11-2,TRBJ2-1,.,.
CASYTGMKGYTF,TGTGCCAGCTACACGGGGATGAAGGGCTACACCTTC,TRBV28,TRBJ1-2,.,.
CASSLTSGSWSSYNEQFF,TGCGCCAGCAGCTTGACTAGCGGGAGTTGGAGCTCCTACAATGAGCAGTTCTTC,TRBV5-1,TRBJ2-1,few,TRBD2
CASSFWGGGEVWSYEQYF,TGTGCCAGCAGTTTTTGGGGGGGGGGAGAGGTTTGGTCCTACGAGCAGTACTTC,TRBV12-3/TRBV12-4,TRBJ2-7,.,TRBD2
CASKPGTNTEAFF,TGTGCCAGCAAACCCGGGACGAACACTGAAGCTTTCTTT,TRBV6-5,TRBJ1-1,many,.
CANSLGQGGTGGLFF,TGTGCCAACAGCCTCGGACAGGGAGGGACCGGGGGGCTGTTTTTT,TRBV4-1,TRBJ2-2,.,.
CASSFLHTDTQYF,TGTGCCAGCAGCTTCCTCCACACAGATACGCAGTATTTT,TRBV7-3,TRBJ2-3,once,.
CASSLGRPELNQPQHF,TGTGCCAGCAGTTTAGGGAGACCGGAGTTGAATCAGCCCCAGCATTTT,TRBV28,TRBJ1-5,.,.
CASSYSNTVGIGGDTQYF,TGTGCCAGCAGTTACTCTAATACAGTGGGCATCGGCGGAGATACGCAGTATTTT,TRBV6-2/TRBV6-3,TRBJ2-3,.,.
CANSLDPTGSRGVQFF,TGTGCCAACAGCTTAGATCCCACGGGGAGCAGGGGTGTGCAGTTCTTC,TRBV11-3,TRBJ2-1,.,.
CARSLDLAGVTDTQYF,TGTGCCAGGAGCTTGGATCTAGCGGGAGTTACAGATACGCAATATTTT,TRBV5-4,TRBJ2-3,.,TRBD2
CVSNLPGTGNTEAFF,TGTGTCAGCAACTTACCCGGGACAGGGAACACTGAAGCCTTCTTT,TRBV11-2,TRBJ1-1,.,TRBD1
CAISGTLGTPSYYEQYF,TGTGCCATCAGTGGAACCCTCGGGACTCCTTCCTACTATGAGCAGTACTTC,TRBV10-3,TRBJ2-7,.,.
CPSSYWALQGRGVIESQHF,TGTCCCAGTAGTTACTGGGCCTTACAAGGACGGGGGGTAATCGAGTCCCAGCATTTT,TRBV6-8,TRBJ1-5,.,.
CASSLLSGFYEQYF,TGTGCCAGCAGCTTATTGTCAGGTTTTTACGAGCAGTACTTC,TRBV11-1,TRBJ2-7,.,.
CASSLAVMGMNTETFF,TGTGCCAGCAGCTTAGCGGTGATGGGGATGAACACCGAAACTTTCTTT,TRBV11-2,TRBJ1-1,.,.
CASTERVFNQPQYF,TGTGCCAGCACCGAGCGAGTATTCAATCAACCCCAGTATTTT,TRBV12-3/TRBV12-4,TRBJ2-3,.,.
CASSDRRNERFF,TGTGCCAGCTCGGACAGGCGCAATGAACGGTTCTTC,TRBV11-3,TRBJ2-1,.,TRBD1
CARSSTLAGEGDEQYF,TGCGCCAGGAGCTCGACACTAGCGGGAGAGGGGGACGAGCAGTACTTC,TRBV4-1,TRBJ2-7,.,TRBD2